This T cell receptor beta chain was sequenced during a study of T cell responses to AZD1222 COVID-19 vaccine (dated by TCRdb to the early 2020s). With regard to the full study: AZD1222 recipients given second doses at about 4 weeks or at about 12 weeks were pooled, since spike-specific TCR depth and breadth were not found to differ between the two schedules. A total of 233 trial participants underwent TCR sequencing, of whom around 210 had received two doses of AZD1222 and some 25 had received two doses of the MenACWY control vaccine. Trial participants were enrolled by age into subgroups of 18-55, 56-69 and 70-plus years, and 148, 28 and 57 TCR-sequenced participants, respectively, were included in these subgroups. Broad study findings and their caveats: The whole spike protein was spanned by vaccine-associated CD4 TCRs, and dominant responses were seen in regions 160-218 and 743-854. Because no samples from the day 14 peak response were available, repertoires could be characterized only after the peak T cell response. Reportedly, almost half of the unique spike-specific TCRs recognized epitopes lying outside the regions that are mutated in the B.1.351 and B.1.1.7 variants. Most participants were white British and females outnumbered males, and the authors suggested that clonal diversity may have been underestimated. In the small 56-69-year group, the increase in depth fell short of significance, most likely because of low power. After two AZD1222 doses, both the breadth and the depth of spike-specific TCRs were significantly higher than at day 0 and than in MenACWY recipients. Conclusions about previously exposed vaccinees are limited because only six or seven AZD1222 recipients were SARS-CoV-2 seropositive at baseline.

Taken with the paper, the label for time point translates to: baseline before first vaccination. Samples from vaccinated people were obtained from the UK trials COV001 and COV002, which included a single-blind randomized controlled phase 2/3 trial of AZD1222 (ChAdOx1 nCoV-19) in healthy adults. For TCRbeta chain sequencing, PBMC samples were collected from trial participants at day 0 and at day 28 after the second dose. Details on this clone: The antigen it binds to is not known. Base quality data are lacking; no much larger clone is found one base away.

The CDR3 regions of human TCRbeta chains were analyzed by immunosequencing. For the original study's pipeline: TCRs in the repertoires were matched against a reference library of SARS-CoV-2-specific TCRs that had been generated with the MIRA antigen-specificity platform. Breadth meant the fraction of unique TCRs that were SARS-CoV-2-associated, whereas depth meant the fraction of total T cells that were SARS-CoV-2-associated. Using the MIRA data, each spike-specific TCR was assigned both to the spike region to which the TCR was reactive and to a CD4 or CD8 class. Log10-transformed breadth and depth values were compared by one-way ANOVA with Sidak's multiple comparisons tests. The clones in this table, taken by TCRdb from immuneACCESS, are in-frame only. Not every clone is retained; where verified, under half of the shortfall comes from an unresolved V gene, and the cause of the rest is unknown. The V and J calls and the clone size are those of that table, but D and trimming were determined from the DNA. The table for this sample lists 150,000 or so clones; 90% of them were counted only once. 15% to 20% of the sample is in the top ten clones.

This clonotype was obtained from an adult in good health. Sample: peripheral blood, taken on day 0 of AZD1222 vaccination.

The DNA reads TGTGCCAGTAGTATAGTCCTGGCAGGGGGTCAGCCCCAGCATTTT. Its protein is CASSIVLAGGQPQHF. The chain links TRBV19 with TRBJ1-5; 7 central nucleotides agree with TRBD1. The V end gives up 1 base and the J end 6 bases, leaving 6 bases in the junction not matched to a gene. The germline V gene (reference sequence) specifies LNHDA as CDR1 and SQIVND as CDR2. The CDR3, from cysteine to phenylalanine, totals 15 residues. Of all the DNA, just the CDR3 is kept, 45 bases in frame from base 1.